The clone carrying this T cell receptor (beta chain) has only a few counts. The antigen remains unidentified. In germline, CDR1 is SGHVS, CDR2 FNYEAQ. Between the trimmed V and J ends, which lost 1 base and 2 bases, there was a span of 8 bases. This CDR3 has 14 residues. The record originates from a study of T cell repertoires in cytomegalovirus infection. On the study more broadly: Indications of both CMV infection and matching HLA type were provided by public TCR beta signatures.

TCRdb re-derived calls from the reads in MiXCR, one entry per CDR3 protein. The profile covers around 750,000 distinct CDR3 sequences, with 30% to 35% appearing a single time and around 12% taken by the ten largest. General study findings and limits: The ex vivo response showed dominance by HLA-C-restricted CMV-specific TCR beta clonotypes. Identification of carriers of CMV plus the relevant HLA was achieved through cumulative public TCR beta family frequency.

The clonotype comes from a human donor in good health (CMV status not recorded). Some clones in this sample may be carry-over from other donors' samples. The chain links TRBV7-6 to TRBJ1-2; no definite D call. This sample comprised cultured CD8+ T cells from PBMCs, obtained from culture after CMV antigen stimulation. The CDR3 bases are TGTGCCAGCAGCTTAGTTACGGGGAACTATGGCTACACCTTC. It encodes CASSLVTGNYGYTF.